This T cell receptor (beta chain) is from a study of T cell responses to AZD1222 COVID-19 vaccine. Concerning this clone: The antigen is unknown.

Broader study findings: Spike-wide vaccine-associated CD4 TCRs dominated at 160-218 and 743-854. Repertoires were obtained solely post-peak T cell response.

The CDR3 length is 14 residues. Per the germline V gene, CDR1 is SGHRS and CDR2 is YFSETQ. V lost 9 bases and J 4 bases, leaving 19 bases between the germline ends. Repertoires were generated with immunoSEQ multiplex PCR, while TCRdb's copy carries only in-frame clones and drops some. The sample includes about 110,000 clones, around 88% seen only once; the top ten take under 6.5%. Sample: peripheral blood, taken 28 days after the second AZD1222 dose. This TCR was sampled from an adult who received the AZD1222 COVID-19 vaccine. The V and J genes are TRBV5-1 and TRBJ2-5; TRBD1 or TRBD2 may be the D gene (5 bases each). The CDR3 bases are TGCGCCACCCGCCCGGGACCCGAAGGAGAGACCCAGTACTTC. Translating gives CATRPGPEGETQYF.